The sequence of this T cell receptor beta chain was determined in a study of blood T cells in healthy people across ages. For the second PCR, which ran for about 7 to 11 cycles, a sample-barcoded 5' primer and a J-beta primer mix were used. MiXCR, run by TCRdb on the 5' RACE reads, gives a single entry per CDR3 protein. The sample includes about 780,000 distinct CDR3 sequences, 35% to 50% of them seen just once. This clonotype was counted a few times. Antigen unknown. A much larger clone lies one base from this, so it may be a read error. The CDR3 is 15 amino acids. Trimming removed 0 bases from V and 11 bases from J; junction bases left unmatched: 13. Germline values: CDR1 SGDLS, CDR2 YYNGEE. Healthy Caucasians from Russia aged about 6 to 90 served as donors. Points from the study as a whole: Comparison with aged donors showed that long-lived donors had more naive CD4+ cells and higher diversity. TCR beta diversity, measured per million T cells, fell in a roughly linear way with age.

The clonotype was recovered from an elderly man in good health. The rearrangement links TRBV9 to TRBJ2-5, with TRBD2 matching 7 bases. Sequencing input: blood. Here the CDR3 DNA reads TGTGCCAGCAGCGTAGTTGCTAGCGGAACAAATGAGCAGTACTTC. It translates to CASSVVASGTNEQYF.